These 18 T cell receptor beta chains were all obtained from the same sample, sequenced in a study of CD8 T cells in Susac syndrome (dated 2019 in TCRdb). The library came from the immunoSEQ multiplex PCR assay. RNA was extracted using the RNeasy kit, and roughly 0.5 to 1 ug of the RNA was reverse transcribed with random hexamers. In-frame beta chains were kept once TCRdb had trimmed the public reads at Q25 with fastp and called clones with MiXCR. Merged by CDR3 protein, the rows form single entries marked with the most common genes and DNA. The sample table holds fewer than 100,000 distinct CDR3 sequences, of which 75% to 95% were seen once. The biggest ten clones account for under 0.6% of the sample. The sample consisted of CD8+ T cells from PBMCs. All receptors come from a human donor with multiple sclerosis.

The rearrangement links TRBV7-6 to TRBJ2-7; D perhaps matches TRBD1 (6 bases). CDR1 is SGHVS, CDR2 FNYEAQ, per germline. This CDR3 contains 16 residues. V was shortened by 5 bases and J by 2 bases, with 19 bases between the two germline ends. The CDR3 loop is CASSPVIGQTPYEQYF. The DNA for the CDR3 is TGTGCCAGCAGCCCGGTGATCGGACAGACCCCCTACGAGCAGTACTTC.

This rearrangement joins TRBV7-9 to TRBJ2-1, with D uncertain. CDR1 is SEHNR, CDR2 FQNEAQ, per germline (reference sequence). The CDR3 contains 10 residues. V lost 3 bases, J lost 7 bases, and 1 base lay in between. The CDR3 spells CASSFNEQFF. CDR3 nucleotide sequence: TGTGCCAGCAGCTTTAATGAGCAGTTCTTC.

CDR3 coding DNA: TGTGCCAGCAGTGACTCGCGTATTTGGGACAGGGTTATGAACACTGAAGCTTTCTTT. Protein product: CASSDSRIWDRVMNTEAFF. This sequence joins TRBV6-4 and TRBJ1-1, with 9 nucleotides matching TRBD1. J gave up 0 bases and V 0 bases, and 11 bases lay outside the gene matches. There are 19 residues in the CDR3. The germline CDR1 and CDR2 sequences are MRHNA and SNTAGT.

This chain joins TRBV10-3 and TRBJ2-7; D uncertain. CDR1 is ENHRY, CDR2 SYGVKD, per germline. Trimming pared 2 bases from V and 2 bases from J, leaving 7 bases between. The CDR3 is made up of 13 amino acids. This CDR3 is CAISEAGTYEQYF. CDR3 DNA sequence: TGTGCCATCAGTGAGGCAGGAACCTACGAGCAGTACTTC.

This chain links TRBV7-8 with TRBJ2-5; 8 bases match TRBD1. The CDR3 is 14 amino acids. Looked up from germline, CDR1 is SGHVS and CDR2 is FQNEAQ. V gave up 3 bases and J gave up 5 bases; unmatched junction bases: 5. The CDR3 is CASSLDRVEETQYF. CDR3 DNA: TGTGCCAGCAGCTTGGACAGGGTTGAGGAGACCCAGTACTTC.

The chain employs TRBV5-1 and TRBJ2-7; 7 nucleotides align to TRBD2. Germline CDR1 is SGHRS and CDR2 is YFSETQ. The CDR3 sequence is 17 residues long. Germline trimming cut 0 bases from V and 4 bases from J; bases unmatched to any gene: 13. CDR3 nucleotides: TGCGCCAGCAGCTTGGTCTCCTCTGGCGGGAGTCGATACGAGCAGTACTTC. This sequence encodes CASSLVSSGGSRYEQYF.

This clonotype occurred once. J is TRBJ1-1 and V is TRBV13; D unclear. The V end was cut by 3 bases, the J end by 6 bases, with 5 bases between. CDR1 is PRHDT and CDR2 is FYEKMQ in the germline V gene (reference sequence). The CDR3 has 11 amino acids. CDR3 in amino acids: CASSLTAEAFF. The CDR3 region has the DNA TGTGCCAGCAGCTTGACGGCTGAAGCTTTCTTT.

This chain joins TRBV7-2 and TRBJ2-5; D is ambiguous. The ends were cut back, 2 bases at V and 5 bases at J, with 9 bases in the middle. Germline lookup yields CDR1 SGHTA and CDR2 FQGNSA. This CDR3 has 13 residues. The CDR3 is CASSLSEWETQYF. CDR3 coding DNA: TGTGCCAGCAGCTTATCTGAATGGGAGACCCAGTACTTC. The full variable domain, its missing parts supplied by reference TRBV7-2 and TRBJ2-5, is GAGVSQSPSNKVTEKGKDVELRCDPISGHTALYWYRQSLGQGLEFLIYFQGNSAPDKSGLPSDRFSAERTGGSVSTLTIQRTQQEDSAVYLCASSLSEWETQYFGPGTRLLVL.

This chain connects TRBV6-5 to TRBJ2-2; perhaps TRBD2 as D (7 bases). V lost 4 bases to trimming and J lost 4 bases, with 16 bases between them. The germline V gene encodes CDR1 MNHEY and CDR2 SVGAGI. The CDR3 extends over 16 amino acids. CDR3 in DNA: TGTGCCAGCAGTTCCTCTGGAGGGGGGGTCACCGGGGAGCTGTTTTTT. Translation: CASSSSGGGVTGELFF.

The V call is TRBV2, the J call TRBJ2-1; D tentatively fits TRBD1 or TRBD2 (5 bases each). This CDR3 has 12 amino acids. CDR1 is SNHLY and CDR2 is FYNNEI in the germline V gene. V was cut by 11 bases and J by 6 bases, with 14 bases left in between. In DNA form, the CDR3 reads TGTGCCCACGGGACCCTTACCAATGAGCAGTTCTTC. Translated: CAHGTLTNEQFF. The complete variable domain, with remaining parts taken from reference TRBV2 and TRBJ2-1, reads EPEVTQTPSHQVTQMGQEVILRCVPISNHLYFYWYRQILGQKVEFLVSFYNNEISEKSEIFDDQFSVERPDGSNFTLKIRSTKLEDSAMYFCAHGTLTNEQFFGPGTRLTVL.

The chain carries TRBV30 and TRBJ2-7, with D unresolved. Trimming left V 0 bases short and J 3 bases short, with 12 bases between. This CDR3 comprises 14 residues. In germline, CDR1 is GTSNPN, CDR2 SVGIG (reference sequence). The DNA of the CDR3 is TGTGCCTGGAGTGTAGGTGGGTCCGGCTACGAGCAGTACTTC. Translated: CAWSVGGSGYEQYF.

This chain connects TRBV19 to TRBJ2-1; 8 bases align to TRBD2. There are 17 residues in the CDR3. Germline-derived CDR1 and CDR2 are LNHDA and SQIVND (reference sequence). V was pared by 3 bases and J by 7 bases, with 14 bases of the junction left unmatched. The CDR3, as DNA: TGTGCCAGTAGTATGGGCCCCTCGAGCGGGAGTAGGAATGAGCAGTTCTTC. Translated: CASSMGPSSGSRNEQFF.

In nucleotides, the CDR3 is TGTGCCACCAGCAGAGAACGGTTAGGAGAGACCCAGTACTTC. Encoded protein: CATSRERLGETQYF. The chain joins TRBV15 to TRBJ2-5; D call uncertain. Germline CDR1 and CDR2: LNHNV and YYDKDF (reference sequence). V lost 0 bases and J lost 4, with 9 bases in between. There are 14 residues in the CDR3.

V is TRBV19 and J is TRBJ2-3, with D possibly TRBD2 on 5 matching bases. V lost 5 bases and J lost 0, with 12 bases in between. The length of the CDR3 is 15 residues. CDR1 is LNHDA and CDR2 is SQIVND in the germline V gene (reference sequence). The CDR3: CASSSSGSSTDTQYF. The CDR3 DNA sequence: TGTGCCAGTAGTTCATCGGGATCTAGCACAGATACGCAGTATTTT.

The V and J genes are TRBV6-6 and TRBJ1-5; D gene unclear. The germline V gene encodes CDR1 MNHNY and CDR2 SVGAGI (reference sequence). Trimming pared 4 bases from V and 0 bases from J, leaving 4 bases between. The CDR3 runs 13 residues. DNA for the CDR3: TGTGCCAGCAGTTCCAATAGCAATCAGCCCCAGCATTTT. Translating it yields CASSSNSNQPQHF.

V is TRBV10-3 and J is TRBJ2-7; TRBD1 matches 8 bases. Trimming removed 1 base from V and 0 bases from J; junction bases left unmatched: 11. Germline V CDR1 and CDR2: ENHRY, SYGVKD. CDR3 length: 18 residues. CDR3 residues: CAISEFTGQGPSSYEQYF. The CDR3 region has the DNA TGTGCCATCAGTGAGTTTACCGGACAGGGACCATCCTCCTACGAGCAGTACTTC.

The chain employs TRBV3-1 and TRBJ2-1, with D possibly matching TRBD1 (7 bases). CDR3 length: 17 amino acids. Trimming shortened V by 8 bases and J by 8 bases, and 28 bases separated the two germline ends. The germline CDR1 and CDR2 sequences are LGHDT and YNNKEL (reference sequence). The CDR3 DNA is TGTGCCAGCTCCAACCACTTACTGGGACAGTGGAGGGATGAGCAGTTCTTC. The encoded protein is CASSNHLLGQWRDEQFF.

This clonotype occurred once. The chain is built from TRBV28 and TRBJ1-6; D is perhaps TRBD1 (6 bases). From germline, CDR1 is MDHEN and CDR2 SYDVKM. V was cut by 2 bases and J by 0 bases, with 20 bases left in between. This CDR3 spans 20 amino acids. CDR3 region: CASSLGSRDILSSYNSPLHF. CDR3 in DNA: TGTGCCAGCAGTTTAGGATCCCGGGACATACTTAGCTCCTATAATTCACCCCTCCACTTT.